This T cell receptor (beta chain) comes out of a study of circulating CD8 cells and anti-PD-1 response in melanoma. Study in general: About 50% of the 13 melanoma patients received first-line anti-PD-1 therapy.

V lost 0 bases, J lost 5 bases, and 5 bases stayed unmatched. The length of the CDR3 is 16 residues. Germline V gene data show CDR1 as SGHTA and CDR2 as FQGTGA. Sorting of live CD3+CD8+TCRalphabeta+ cells by PD-1 and/or TIGIT gave four subsets. TCR libraries were prepared from roughly 15 ng of total RNA with the QIAseq Immune Repertoire TCR panel. Via MiXCR, TCRdb re-called the reads, giving one row per CDR3 protein. Among a few thousand distinct CDR3 sequences listed, approximately 7% were seen once. By share, this clonotype ranks as medium-sized. This material consisted of CD8+ T cells from PBMCs, taken at baseline or after one month of anti-PD-1 therapy (not recorded which). This chain uses TRBV7-3 with TRBJ2-4, with 9 bases fitting TRBD1. The sequence was obtained from a human donor with melanoma. CDR3 in DNA: TGTGCCAGCAGCTTAACTACTAGGACAGGGGAAAACATTCAGTACTTC. The encoded protein is CASSLTTRTGENIQYF. Full variable domain (rest looked up from reference TRBV7-3 and TRBJ2-4): GAGVSQTPSNKVTEKGKYVELRCDPISGHTALYWYRQSLGQGPEFLIYFQGTGAADDSGLPNDRFFAVRPEGSVSTLKIQRTERGDSAVYLCASSLTTRTGENIQYFGAGTRLSVL.